This entry concerns a single TCR beta chain. Its antigen remains unidentified. Per-nucleotide qualities are absent, and no much larger clonotype sits a single base away. This record comes from a study of T-cell memory formation after mild COVID-19 listed by TCRdb under 2021. With respect to the entire study: Most TCR sequence clusters were specific to one of the two donors. In a couple of donors, T-cell clones that expanded and contracted after mild COVID-19 were tracked by sequencing TCRalpha and TCRbeta repertoires over time. The cohort was made up of two young adult volunteers, one female and one male, who were previously healthy. Broader findings and caveats from the paper: Clones that contracted from day 15 to 85 showed balanced CD4/CD8 phenotypes, whereas a second wave of clones that expanded from day 15 to 37 leaned towards CD4+. Some responding clones were detected in pre-infection memory, which suggested that pre-existing cross-reactive memory T cells had joined the SARS-CoV-2 response. The study covered only a couple of mild cases, and larger cohorts including severe cases with pre-infection samples were considered necessary. SARS-CoV-2 specificity of the second-wave clones peaking on day 37 was not confirmed. Contracting CD4+ clones appeared mostly in the CM and EM memory subsets, whereas CD8+ clones were enriched in EMRA.

Ficoll-Paque density gradient centrifugation was the method used to isolate PBMCs. Reads for this sample came from an Illumina NovaSeq 6000. cDNA libraries for TCRalpha and TCRbeta were prepared by 5'RACE using constant-segment primers, with sample barcodes and unique molecular identifiers added. RNA was extracted from every sample with Trizol reagent. The libraries were amplified in two PCR steps, and the second step added a second sample barcode and Illumina TruSeq adapters. The libraries were sequenced on an Illumina NovaSeq using 2 x 150 bp paired-end reads. The source study handled its data this way. Demultiplexing of reads and collapsing into UMI-guided consensus sequences were performed with migec v1.2.7. With mixcr v2.1.11, UMI consensuses were aligned to TRA and TRB V and J templates and assembled into clonotypes. A clonotype was counted as expanded or contracted only if both edgeR and NoisET called the change significant, with noise models trained on biological replicates. edgeR calls used a false discovery rate-adjusted p below 0.01 and a log2 fold-change threshold of 1. As an exploratory analysis of dynamics, max-normalized trajectories of the 1000 most abundant clonotypes were examined with PCA combined with hierarchical clustering. Separately sequenced CD4+ and CD8+ repertoires were used to assign a CD4 or CD8 phenotype to each responding clone. TCRdb trimmed public reads at Q25 via fastp, called clones via MiXCR and kept in-frame beta chains. Each CDR3 protein appears once, grouped with its most common genes and DNA. In this record, the V and J calls reflect TCRdb's handling and not the investigators' own analysis. The sample records 150,000 to 200,000 distinct CDR3 sequences, about 14% of which are singletons. The top ten constitute 13% to 15% of the sample.

The CDR3 starts with the cysteine, ends with the phenylalanine, and has 14 residues. Only the CDR3 region is kept as DNA, spanning 42 bases read in frame from base 1. Trimming takes 6 bases off V and 9 bases off J; junction bases not matched to a gene: 11. CDR1 and CDR2 were assigned from the germline V gene (reference sequence) as DFQATT and SNEGSKA. This chain is built from TRBV20-1 and TRBJ2-3, with 11 bases aligning to TRBD2. Input material: PBMCs or a T cell subset sorted from them (not recorded which). This receptor was identified in an adult woman who had mild COVID-19 (a few samples of this study predate the infection). The sample titles of this study are shuffled in the database, so cell type and time point are left out; the donor was told from shared clones. The CDR3 sequence is CSAALAGGGGTQYF. In nucleotides, the sequence is TGCAGTGCCGCGCTAGCGGGAGGTGGAGGGACGCAGTATTTT.